This entry describes one TCR beta chain. The target antigen is unknown. The data originate from a study of radiotherapy plus CTLA-4 blockade in lung cancer. Whole-study context: Objective response was observed in around a sixth of patients, and disease control in roughly 30%. General study results and limits: Early clonal dynamics of blood T cells, together with interferon-beta, were reported as the best response predictor. There was expansion of tumor-derived TCR clones in blood after radiotherapy plus ipilimumab.

Sequencing was performed with immunoSEQ multiplex PCR; in TCRdb, only in-frame clones are kept and a portion is missing. The sample holds about 73,000 clones, roughly 84% seen once. This receptor was obtained from a human donor with non-small cell lung cancer that progressed on radiotherapy plus ipilimumab. The sample was peripheral blood, taken from a patient treated with radiotherapy plus ipilimumab.

CDR3 nucleotide sequence: TGTGCCAGCAGCTTGGATGGCGGGAGGGTCTACGAGCAGTACTTC. Residues: CASSLDGGRVYEQYF. V and J are TRBV5-4 and TRBJ2-7; 9 bases line up with TRBD2. The CDR3 extends over 15 amino acids. The germline V gene has CDR1 SGHNT and CDR2 YYREEE (reference sequence). The junction had 4 bases not matched to a gene; V was cut back by 0 bases and J by 3 bases.